The 5 T cell receptor beta chains given below trace back to one sample, sequenced in a study of T cell changes during pregnancy in multiple sclerosis. Here immunoSEQ multiplex PCR was the method, and the copy in TCRdb shows in-frame clones only, minus some. The table shows some 60,000 clones, with 75% to 90% occurring only once. Sequencing was performed on peripheral blood, taken after pregnancy. The receptor set was obtained from a female donor with multiple sclerosis, enrolled in a pregnancy study.

This chain uses TRBV28 with TRBJ1-1; 7 bases are shared with TRBD1. Germline-derived CDR1 and CDR2 are MDHEN and SYDVKM. CDR3 length equals 17 residues. V shed 7 bases and J 5 bases; nucleotides not matched to a gene: 19. The DNA of the CDR3 is TGTGCCAGCACAAGACAGGGAGGTTCTTATTCGTGGACTGAAGCTTTCTTT. Its translation: CASTRQGGSYSWTEAFF.

This clone turned up a few times. The V gene is TRBV2, the J gene TRBJ1-6; no clear D gene. The CDR3 covers 13 residues. V lost 4 bases, J lost 7 bases, and 8 bases lay in between. The germline gives CDR1 SNHLY, CDR2 FYNNEI. CDR3 sequence reads: CASSGGPNSPLHF. CDR3 bases: TGTGCCAGCAGTGGAGGGCCGAATTCACCCCTCCACTTT.

Regarding this clone: Here the CDR3 omits its conserved ending phenylalanine or tryptophan, so a read error is the likely source. The chain links TRBV4-3 to TRBJ2-6; D is unresolved. The germline V gene encodes CDR1 LGHNA and CDR2 YSLEER. Trimming took 4 bases from V and 1 from J, leaving 11 bases between them. This CDR3 is built from 16 residues. CDR3 coding DNA: TGCGCCAGCAGCCTATCCCTGTCTTCTGGGGCCAACGTCCTGACTCTC. Its protein product is CASSLSLSSGANVLTL.

The chain has TRBV9 and TRBJ1-3; 9 nucleotides match TRBD1. Losses at the gene ends were 0 bases for V and 3 bases for J; bases not matched to a gene: 4. Germline CDR1 is SGDLS and CDR2 is YYNGEE. The CDR3 totals 16 residues. In nucleotides, the CDR3 is TGTGCCAGCAGCGTAGATACAGGGGGCTTTGGAAACACCATATATTTT. Its translation is CASSVDTGGFGNTIYF.

This chain connects TRBV18 to TRBJ2-1, with TRBD2 matching over 14 bases. Per the germline V gene, CDR1 is KGHSH and CDR2 is LQKENI. The CDR3 has 17 amino acids. V trimming: 2 bases; J trimming: 3 bases; junction bases outside the gene matches: 3. The CDR3 nucleotides are TGTGCCAGCTCACCAAGGGGACTAGCGGGGGTCTACAATGAGCAGTTCTTC. Translation gives CASSPRGLAGVYNEQFF.